Listed below are T cell receptor beta chains from one sample, sequenced in a study of T cell changes during pregnancy in multiple sclerosis. Clones were sequenced by immunoSEQ multiplex PCR, and TCRdb holds only the in-frame ones, with some missing. This sample carries about 69,000 clones, roughly 93% of them seen once, and the ten largest clones take approximately 1.5%. The starting material was peripheral blood, obtained in the third trimester of pregnancy. Receptor source: a female donor with multiple sclerosis, enrolled in a pregnancy study. Both conserved end residues are part of each CDR3. D genes are given only for firm matches. The size entry is marked missing in some rows and otherwise reads once, few, many or a size class.

.,TRBJ1-5,.,TRBV2,TGTGCCAGCAGTGAAGCGTTCAGGCTATCAGCCCAGCATTTT,CASSEAFRLSAQHF
once,TRBJ1-6,TRBD1,TRBV6-4,TGTGCCAGCAGAAAGGGACAGAATAATTCACCCCTCCACTTT,CASRKGQNNSPLHF
.,TRBJ1-3,.,TRBV30,TGTGCCTGGAGTGGTAAAGCCTCTGGAAACACCATATATTTT,CAWSGKASGNTIYF
few,TRBJ1-5,.,TRBV19,TGTGCCAGTAGTCTCCGGACAGTAAATCAGCCCCAGCATTTT,CASSLRTVNQPQHF
.,TRBJ2-7,.,TRBV19,TGTGCCAGTAGTACAGGGTCCGGCGAGCAGTACTTC,CASSTGSGEQYF
.,TRBJ2-3,TRBD2,TRBV18,TGTGCCAGCTCACCGGGACTAGCGGGGATGTATACGCAGTATTTT,CASSPGLAGMYTQYF
.,TRBJ2-3,TRBD2,TRBV27,TGTGCCAGCAGCCTCAGAGGACTAGCCACAGATACGCAGTATTTT,CASSLRGLATDTQYF
.,TRBJ2-1,TRBD2,TRBV28,TGTGCCAGCAATTCCCTTAGCGGGGGGTACAATGAGCAGTTCTTC,CASNSLSGGYNEQFF
.,TRBJ1-1,.,TRBV7-2,TGTGCCAGCAGCTTTGTGGAGGTTAAGAACACTGAAGCTTTCTTT,CASSFVEVKNTEAFF
once,TRBJ2-2,.,TRBV9,TGTGCCAGCAGCGTACAGGGAGGTCCCGGGGAGCTGTTTTTT,CASSVQGGPGELFF
.,TRBJ1-6,.,TRBV5-5,TGTGCCAGCAGCTCAGGAAGGGGAATGGTCTCTTCACCCCTCCACTTT,CASSSGRGMVSSPLHF
.,TRBJ1-6,.,TRBV2,TGTGCCAGCAGTGAAGCGCTTGGTGCAGGGTCGAATTCACCCCTCCACTTT,CASSEALGAGSNSPLHF
.,TRBJ2-5,.,TRBV9,TGTGCCAGCAGCGTCGCTCAGTTCGAGGAAGAGACCCAGTACTTC,CASSVAQFEEETQYF
.,TRBJ2-4,.,TRBV25-1,TGTGCCAGCAGAACACAGGGTCCCAAAAACATTCAGTACTTC,CASRTQGPKNIQYF
.,TRBJ2-5,.,TRBV2,TGTGCCAGCAGCAAACAGGGTTTCGAAGAGACCCAGTACTTC,CASSKQGFEETQYF
few,TRBJ1-6,.,TRBV27,TGTGCCAGCAGAGAGGGATCACCCCTCCACTTT,CASREGSPLHF
.,TRBJ1-5,.,TRBV5-1,TGCGCCAGCAGCTTGAACGGGAATCAGCCCCAGCATTTT,CASSLNGNQPQHF
.,TRBJ1-2,.,TRBV27,TGTGCCAGCAGTTTATCGGGCACAAGAGGGGAGGCTAACTATGGCTACACCTTC,CASSLSGTRGEANYGYTF
.,TRBJ2-7,.,TRBV6-6,TGTGCCAGCAGGGCCCAGGGCTACGAGCAGTACTTC,CASRAQGYEQYF
.,TRBJ2-5,TRBD2,TRBV5-1,TGCGCCAGCACGGCACTAGCGGGGGGAGAGACCCAGTACTTC,CASTALAGGETQYF
.,TRBJ1-2,TRBD1,TRBV5-4,TGTGCCAGCAGTCGAGGACAGGCGGAGGGCTACACCTTC,CASSRGQAEGYTF
once,TRBJ2-3,.,TRBV14,TGTGCCAGCAGCCCCCACAGGGGGGGAGATACGCAGTATTTT,CASSPHRGGDTQYF
.,TRBJ2-3,TRBD1,TRBV18,TGTGCCAGCTCACCAGGGCGAGGACAGGGGGCAACAGATACGCAGTATTTT,CASSPGRGQGATDTQYF
.,TRBJ1-2,.,TRBV4-3,TGCGCCAGCAGCCAAGAATGGGCAGGGTTAACCTTC,CASSQEWAGLTF
.,TRBJ2-7,TRBD2,TRBV20-1,TGCAGTGCTCTAGCGGGGTACGAGCAGTACTTC,CSALAGYEQYF
.,TRBJ2-7,TRBD1,TRBV27,TGTGCCAGCAGTCCCAACAGGGGTGGCTCCTACGAGCAGTACTTC,CASSPNRGGSYEQYF
.,TRBJ2-7,TRBD2,TRBV5-4,TGTGCCAGCAGCGGGGGGACTAGCGGGGTCTCCTACGAGCAGTACTTC,CASSGGTSGVSYEQYF